Sequencing of this T cell receptor (beta chain) was carried out in a study of blood T cell repertoires in COVID-19. At the level of the study: Researchers got acute and convalescent COVID-19 samples from the United States, Italy and Spain. PBMCs, B-cell-depleted T cells, or T cells were the source of the cDNA or gDNA that made up the material.

Authors' analysis steps: Amplification of reference gene primers provided the estimated nucleated cell counts. Data came from immunoSEQ multiplex PCR; TCRdb stores just in-frame clones and leaves some out. V, J and clone size were drawn from that table, and D and trimming were deduced from the DNA. The table shows roughly 50,000 clones, with 70% to 90% occurring only once. This CDR3 spans 15 amino acids. V was pared by 6 bases and J by 2 bases, with 15 bases between. The germline V gene encodes CDR1 MDHEN and CDR2 SYDVKM. The source is a human donor in a cohort sampled during active COVID-19. The rearrangement joins TRBV28 to TRBJ2-3; a weak D match, TRBD1 (5 bases). The specimen sequenced was peripheral blood. This CDR3 reads CASSDSSDSTDTQYF. The DNA for the CDR3 is TGTGCCAGCAGCGACAGCTCAGACTCCACAGATACGCAGTATTTT. The full variable domain, with the rest looked up from reference TRBV28 and TRBJ2-3, is DVKVTQSSRYLVKRTGEKVFLECVQDMDHENMFWYRQDPGLGLRLIYFSYDVKMKEKGDIPEGYSVSREKKERFSLILESASTNQTSMYLCASSDSSDSTDTQYFGPGTRLTVL.